The clone carrying this TCR beta chain was observed a handful of times. Antigen unknown. These data originate in a study of vaccination and CD4 T cells after COVID-19. The overall study: Controls used CEFX viral epitopes (positive), HIV-1 Nef peptides (negative), or no peptide.

Trimming pared 5 bases from V and 4 bases from J, leaving 11 bases between. CDR3 size: 13 residues. CDR1 is MRHNA and CDR2 is SNTAGT in the germline V gene. Treatment here: approximately 9-day PBMC culture with coronavirus spike peptide pools or control peptides (ViraFEST assay). PBMC cultures, at 1.5 million to 2.5 million cells per well, received approximately 9.1 IU/ml IL-2 and about 9.3 ug/ml peptide pools. The Oncomine TCR Beta short-read assay was applied to DNA of cultured CD4+ T cells. From the PCR reads, TCRdb called clonotypes with MiXCR, one entry per CDR3 protein. Here the sample spans roughly 10,000 distinct CDR3 sequences, 25% being singletons.

This sequence originates from a human donor who had recovered from COVID-19. V gene TRBV6-4 combines with J gene TRBJ2-5, with D possibly TRBD1 on 6 matching bases. The sequencing used CD4+ T cells from blood, cultured in vitro, collected after SARS-CoV-2 vaccination. As DNA, the CDR3 is TGTGCCAGCAGTCGACAGGCGGCAGAGACCCAGTACTTC. Translated: CASSRQAAETQYF.